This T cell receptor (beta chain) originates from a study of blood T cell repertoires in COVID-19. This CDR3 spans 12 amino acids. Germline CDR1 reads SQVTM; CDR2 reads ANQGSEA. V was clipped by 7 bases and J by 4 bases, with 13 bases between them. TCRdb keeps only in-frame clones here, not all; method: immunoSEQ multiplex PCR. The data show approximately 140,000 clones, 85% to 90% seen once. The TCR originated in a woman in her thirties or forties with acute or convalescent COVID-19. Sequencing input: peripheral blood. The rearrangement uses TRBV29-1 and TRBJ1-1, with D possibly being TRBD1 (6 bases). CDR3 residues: CSAPTGPTEAFF. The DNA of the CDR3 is TGCAGCGCCCCGACAGGCCCCACTGAAGCTTTCTTT.